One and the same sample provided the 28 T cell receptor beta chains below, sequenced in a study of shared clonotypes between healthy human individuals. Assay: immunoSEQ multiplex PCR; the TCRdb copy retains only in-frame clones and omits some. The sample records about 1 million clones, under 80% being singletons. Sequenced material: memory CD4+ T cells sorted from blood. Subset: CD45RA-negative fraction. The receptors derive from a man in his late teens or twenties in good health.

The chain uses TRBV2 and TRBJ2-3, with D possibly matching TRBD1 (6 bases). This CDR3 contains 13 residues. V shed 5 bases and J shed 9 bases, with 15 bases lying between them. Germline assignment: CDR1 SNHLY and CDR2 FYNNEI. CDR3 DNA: TGTGCCAGCAGTTCCAGGGGTTCGGGCACGCAGTATTTT. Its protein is CASSSRGSGTQYF.

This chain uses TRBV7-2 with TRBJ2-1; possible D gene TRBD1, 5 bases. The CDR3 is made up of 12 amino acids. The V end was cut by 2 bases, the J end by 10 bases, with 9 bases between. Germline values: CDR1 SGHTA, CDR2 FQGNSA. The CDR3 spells CASSLTGPEQFF. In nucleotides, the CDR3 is TGTGCCAGCAGCTTAACAGGACCGGAGCAGTTCTTC.

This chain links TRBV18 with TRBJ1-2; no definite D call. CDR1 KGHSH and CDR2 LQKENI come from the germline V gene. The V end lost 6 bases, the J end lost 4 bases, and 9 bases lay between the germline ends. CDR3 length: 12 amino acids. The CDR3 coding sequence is TGTGCCAGCTCCACGGACTCCTATGGCTACACCTTC. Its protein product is CASSTDSYGYTF. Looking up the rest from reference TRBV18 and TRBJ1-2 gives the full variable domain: NAGVMQNPRHLVRRRGQEARLRCSPMKGHSHVYWYRQLPEEGLKFMVYLQKENIIDESGMPKERFSAEFPKEGPSILRIQQVVRGDSAAYFCASSTDSYGYTFGSGTRLTVV.

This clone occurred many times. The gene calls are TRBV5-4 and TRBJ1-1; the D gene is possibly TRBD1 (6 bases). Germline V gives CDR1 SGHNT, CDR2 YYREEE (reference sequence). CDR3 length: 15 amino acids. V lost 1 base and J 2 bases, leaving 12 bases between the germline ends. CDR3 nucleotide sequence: TGTGCCAGCAGCTTGAATGGGGGCCGTAACACTGAAGCTTTCTTT. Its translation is CASSLNGGRNTEAFF.

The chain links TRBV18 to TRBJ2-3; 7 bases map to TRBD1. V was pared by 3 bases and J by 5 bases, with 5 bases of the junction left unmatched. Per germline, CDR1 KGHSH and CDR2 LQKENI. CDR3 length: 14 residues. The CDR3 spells CASSPRQGGDTQYF. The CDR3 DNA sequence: TGTGCCAGCTCACCCCGACAGGGCGGAGATACGCAGTATTTT.

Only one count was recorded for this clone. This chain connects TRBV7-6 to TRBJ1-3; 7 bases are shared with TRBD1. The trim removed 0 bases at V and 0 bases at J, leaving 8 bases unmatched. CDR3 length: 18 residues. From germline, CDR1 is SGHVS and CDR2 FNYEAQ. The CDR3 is CASSLASGQFYSGNTIYF. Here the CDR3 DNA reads TGTGCCAGCAGCTTAGCCTCGGGACAGTTCTACTCTGGAAACACCATATATTTT.

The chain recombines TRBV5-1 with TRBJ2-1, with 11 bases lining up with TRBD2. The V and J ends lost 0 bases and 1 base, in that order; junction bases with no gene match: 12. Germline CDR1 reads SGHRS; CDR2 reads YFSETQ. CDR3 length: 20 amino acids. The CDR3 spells CASSLEGASGGPPSYNEQFF. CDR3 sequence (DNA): TGCGCCAGCAGCTTGGAAGGGGCTAGCGGGGGGCCTCCATCCTACAATGAGCAGTTCTTC. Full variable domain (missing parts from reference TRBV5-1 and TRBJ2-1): KAGVTQTPRYLIKTRGQQVTLSCSPISGHRSVSWYQQTPGQGLQFLFEYFSETQRNKGNFPGRFSGRQFSNSRSEMNVSTLELGDSALYLCASSLEGASGGPPSYNEQFFGPGTRLTVL.

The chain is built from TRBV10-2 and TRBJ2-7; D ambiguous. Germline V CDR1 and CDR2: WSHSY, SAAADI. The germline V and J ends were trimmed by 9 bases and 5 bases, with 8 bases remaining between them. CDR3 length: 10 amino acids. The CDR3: CASDLNEQYF. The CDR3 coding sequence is TGCGCCAGTGATCTCAACGAGCAGTACTTC.

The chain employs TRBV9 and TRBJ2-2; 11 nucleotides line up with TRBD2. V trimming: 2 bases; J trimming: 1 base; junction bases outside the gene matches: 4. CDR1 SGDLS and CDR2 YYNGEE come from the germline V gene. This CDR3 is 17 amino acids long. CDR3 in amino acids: CASSVGTSGLNTGELFF. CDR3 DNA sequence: TGTGCCAGCAGCGTGGGGACTAGCGGCCTGAACACCGGGGAGCTGTTTTTT.

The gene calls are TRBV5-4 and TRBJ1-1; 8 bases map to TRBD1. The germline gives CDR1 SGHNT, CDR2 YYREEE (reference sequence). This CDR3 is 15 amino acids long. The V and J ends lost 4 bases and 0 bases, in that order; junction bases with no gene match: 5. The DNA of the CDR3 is TGTGCCAGCAGCACATTGGACAGGGTGAACACTGAAGCTTTCTTT. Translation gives CASSTLDRVNTEAFF.

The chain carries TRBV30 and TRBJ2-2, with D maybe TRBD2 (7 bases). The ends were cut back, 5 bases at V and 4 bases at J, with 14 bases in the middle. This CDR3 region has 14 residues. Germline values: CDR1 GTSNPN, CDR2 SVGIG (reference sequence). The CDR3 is CAWSPGGFTGELFF. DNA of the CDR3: TGTGCCTGGTCCCCGGGGGGCTTCACCGGGGAGCTGTTTTTT.

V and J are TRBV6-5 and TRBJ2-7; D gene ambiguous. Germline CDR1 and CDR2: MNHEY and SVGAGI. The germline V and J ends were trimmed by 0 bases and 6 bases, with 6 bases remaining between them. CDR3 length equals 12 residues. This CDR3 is CASSYSAGEQYF. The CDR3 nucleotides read TGTGCCAGCAGTTACTCAGCCGGCGAGCAGTACTTC.

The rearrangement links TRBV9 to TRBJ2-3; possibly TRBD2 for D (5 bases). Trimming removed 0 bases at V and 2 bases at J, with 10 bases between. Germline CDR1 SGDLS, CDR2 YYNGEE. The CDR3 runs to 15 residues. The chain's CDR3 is CASSVVGLYTDTQYF. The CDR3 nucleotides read TGTGCCAGCAGCGTAGTAGGACTCTACACAGATACGCAGTATTTT.

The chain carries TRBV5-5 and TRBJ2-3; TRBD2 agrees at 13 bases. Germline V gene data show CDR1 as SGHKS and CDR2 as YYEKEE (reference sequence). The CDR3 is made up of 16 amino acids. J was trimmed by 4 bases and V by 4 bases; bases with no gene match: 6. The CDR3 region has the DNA TGTGCCAGCAGCCAACTAGCGGGGGGGCCCGCAGATACGCAGTATTTT. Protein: CASSQLAGGPADTQYF.

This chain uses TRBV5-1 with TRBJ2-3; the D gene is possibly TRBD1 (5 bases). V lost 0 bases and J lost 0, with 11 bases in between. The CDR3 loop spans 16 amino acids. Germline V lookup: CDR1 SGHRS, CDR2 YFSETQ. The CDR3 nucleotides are TGCGCCAGCAGCTTGGAGGGGTCCCCTAGCACAGATACGCAGTATTTT. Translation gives CASSLEGSPSTDTQYF.

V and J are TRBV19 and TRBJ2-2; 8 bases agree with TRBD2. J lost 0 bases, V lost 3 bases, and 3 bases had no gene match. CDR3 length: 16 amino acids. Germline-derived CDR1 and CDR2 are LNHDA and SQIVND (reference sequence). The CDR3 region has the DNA TGTGCCAGTAGTATTTTTAGCGGGGCGAACACCGGGGAGCTGTTTTTT. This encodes CASSIFSGANTGELFF.

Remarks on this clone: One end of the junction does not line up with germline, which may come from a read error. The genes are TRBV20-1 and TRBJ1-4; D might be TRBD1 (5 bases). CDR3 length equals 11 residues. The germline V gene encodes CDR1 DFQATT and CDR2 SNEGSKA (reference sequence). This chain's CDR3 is CSAKGTPVVLF. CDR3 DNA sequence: TGCAGTGCTAAAGGGACGCCCGTCGTTTTATTT.

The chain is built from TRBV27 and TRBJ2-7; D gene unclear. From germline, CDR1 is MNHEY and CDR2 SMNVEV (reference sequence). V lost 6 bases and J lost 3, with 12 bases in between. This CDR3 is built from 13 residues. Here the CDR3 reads CASSRNPGYEQYF. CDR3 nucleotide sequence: TGTGCCAGCAGCCGTAATCCGGGCTACGAGCAGTACTTC.

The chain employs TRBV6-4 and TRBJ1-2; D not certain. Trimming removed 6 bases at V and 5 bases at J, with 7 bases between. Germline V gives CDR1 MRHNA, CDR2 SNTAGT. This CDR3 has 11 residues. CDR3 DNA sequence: TGTGCCAGCAGGGAGACGTATGGCTACACCTTC. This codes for CASRETYGYTF.

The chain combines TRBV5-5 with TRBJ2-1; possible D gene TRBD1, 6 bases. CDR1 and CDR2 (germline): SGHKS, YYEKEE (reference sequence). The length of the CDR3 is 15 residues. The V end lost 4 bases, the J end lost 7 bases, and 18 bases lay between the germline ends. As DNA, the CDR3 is TGTGCCAGCAGCCTTTCCCCAACAGGGTATAATGAGCAGTTCTTC. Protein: CASSLSPTGYNEQFF.

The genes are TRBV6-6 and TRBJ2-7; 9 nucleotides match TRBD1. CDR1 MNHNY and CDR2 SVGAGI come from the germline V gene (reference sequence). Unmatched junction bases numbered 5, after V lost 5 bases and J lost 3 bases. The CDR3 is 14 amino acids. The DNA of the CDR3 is TGTGCCAGCAGTCTCGGGACAGGGTTCTACGAGCAGTACTTC. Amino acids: CASSLGTGFYEQYF.

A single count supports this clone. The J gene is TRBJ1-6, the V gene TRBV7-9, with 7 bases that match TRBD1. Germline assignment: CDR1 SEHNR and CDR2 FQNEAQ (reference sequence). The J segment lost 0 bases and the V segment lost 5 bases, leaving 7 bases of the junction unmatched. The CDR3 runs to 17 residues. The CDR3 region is CASSPRQGSSYNSPLHF. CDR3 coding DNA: TGTGCCAGCAGCCCAAGACAGGGCAGCTCCTATAATTCACCCCTCCACTTT. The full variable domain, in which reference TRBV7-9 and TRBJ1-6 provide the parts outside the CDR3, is DTGVSQNPRHKITKRGQNVTFRCDPISEHNRLYWYRQTLGQGPEFLTYFQNEAQLEKSRLLSDRFSAERPKGSFSTLEIQRTEQGDSAMYLCASSPRQGSSYNSPLHFGNGTRLTVT.

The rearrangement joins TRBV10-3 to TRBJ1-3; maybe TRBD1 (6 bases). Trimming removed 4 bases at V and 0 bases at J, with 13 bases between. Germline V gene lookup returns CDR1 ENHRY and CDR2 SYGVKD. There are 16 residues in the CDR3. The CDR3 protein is CAISGGQVLSGNTIYF. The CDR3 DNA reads TGTGCCATCAGTGGGGGGCAGGTACTCTCTGGAAACACCATATATTTT.

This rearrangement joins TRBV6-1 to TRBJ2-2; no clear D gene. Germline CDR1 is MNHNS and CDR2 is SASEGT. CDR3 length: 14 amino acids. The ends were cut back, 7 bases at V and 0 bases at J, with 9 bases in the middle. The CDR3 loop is CASKGTTNTGELFF. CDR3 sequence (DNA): TGTGCCAGCAAAGGAACAACGAACACCGGGGAGCTGTTTTTT.

The CDR3 protein is CASSSPGTIKETQYF. CDR3 bases: TGTGCCAGCAGCTCCCCCGGGACCATCAAGGAGACCCAGTACTTC. This rearrangement joins TRBV5-6 to TRBJ2-5; perhaps D is TRBD1 or TRBD2 (5 bases each). CDR1 is SGHDT and CDR2 is YYEEEE in the germline V gene. Trimming took off 3 bases at V and 5 bases at J, with 17 bases between the two ends. The CDR3 length is 15 residues.

CDR3 nucleotide sequence: TGTGCCAGCAGGGAGGGGGGGAGTGGTCGCGAGCAGTACTTC. It encodes CASREGGSGREQYF. The chain recombines TRBV7-2 with TRBJ2-7; D is perhaps TRBD2 (7 bases). Trimming cost V 6 bases and J 6 bases, with 18 bases left between them. This CDR3 has 14 residues. Germline V CDR1 and CDR2: SGHTA, FQGNSA.

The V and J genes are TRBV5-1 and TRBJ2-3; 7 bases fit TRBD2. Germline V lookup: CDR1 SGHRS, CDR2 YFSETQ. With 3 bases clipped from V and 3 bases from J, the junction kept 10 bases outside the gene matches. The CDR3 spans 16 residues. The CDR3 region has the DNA TGCGCCAGCAGCTCCAGGAGGGGCGGGGGAACAGATACGCAGTATTTT. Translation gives CASSSRRGGGTDTQYF.

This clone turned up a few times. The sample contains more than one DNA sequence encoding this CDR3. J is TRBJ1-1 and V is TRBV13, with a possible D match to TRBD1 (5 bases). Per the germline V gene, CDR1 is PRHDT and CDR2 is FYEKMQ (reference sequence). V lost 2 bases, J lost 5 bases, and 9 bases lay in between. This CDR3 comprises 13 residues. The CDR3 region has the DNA TGTGCCAGCAGCTTAAATAGGGGAACTGAAGCTTTCTTT. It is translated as CASSLNRGTEAFF.